This TCR beta chain was profiled in a study of patients and donors after allogeneic stem cell transplantation. TCRdb ran MiXCR on the RT-PCR reads and lists one entry per CDR3 protein. The data contain about 230,000 distinct CDR3 sequences, around 14% of them seen just once; the ten biggest clones take up 11%. This clonotype was observed many times. Germline CDR1 MNHEY, CDR2 SMNVEV (reference sequence). J lost 4 bases, V lost 3 bases, and 4 bases had no gene match. The CDR3 contains 15 residues. The V and J genes are TRBV27 and TRBJ2-7; 12 bases map to TRBD2. The sequenced sample was blood, either unsorted or a sorted T cell fraction (not recorded which). This clonotype was sampled from a human donor who was either an allogeneic HSCT recipient or a stem cell or donor lymphocyte infusion donor (not recorded which). It is not recorded whose cells these are; they may come from a transplant donor. This CDR3 is CASSFMLAGGYEQYF. CDR3 in DNA: TGTGCCAGCAGTTTTATGCTAGCGGGAGGGTACGAGCAGTACTTC.